The source of this T cell receptor (beta chain) is a study of Graves' ophthalmopathy and Graves' hyperthyroidism. This clonotype was recorded at least ten times. The CDR3 sequence is 19 residues long. In germline, CDR1 is LNHDA, CDR2 SQIVND (reference sequence). Trimming removed 3 bases from V and 0 bases from J; junction bases left unmatched: 15. From RNA, the CDR3 regions of TCR beta chains were amplified and sequenced. First-round RT-PCR employed HTBI primers, with a second-round multiplex PCR after it. TCRdb reprocessed the multiplex PCR reads with MiXCR, giving one entry per CDR3 protein. The sample yields some 160,000 distinct CDR3 sequences, about two fifths seen once.

The chain employs TRBV19 and TRBJ2-7; 9 nucleotides line up with TRBD2. This TCR was recovered from a man aged 25-45 years with Graves' ophthalmopathy. What was sequenced was peripheral blood. The CDR3 loop is CASSMEFLTGTSSSYEQYF. CDR3 DNA: TGTGCCAGTAGTATGGAGTTCCTAACCGGGACTAGCAGCTCCTACGAGCAGTACTTC.